The TCR beta chain described here comes from a study of CD8+ T cells in alopecia areata. RNA extraction and reverse transcription yielded cDNA as sequencing template. Some clones are missing from TCRdb's copy, which holds only in-frame ones; the method was immunoSEQ multiplex PCR. The table includes about 180,000 clones, about 48% detected once. The V gene's germline CDR1 is MNHEY and CDR2 SMNVEV (reference sequence). The V end was cut by 3 bases, the J end by 2 bases, with 16 bases between. The length of the CDR3 is 16 residues. Treatment meaning: oral pan-JAK inhibitor, 5-10 mg twice daily. Isolation of CD4+ and CD8+ T cells from PBMCs was achieved by sorting.

This chain links TRBV27 with TRBJ1-2, with no clear D. Material: CD8+ T cells sorted from blood, obtained at week 24, from a patient treated with tofacitinib. This TCR was sampled from a human donor with alopecia areata. DNA for the CDR3: TGTGCCAGCAGTTTGACACCCCCGACGGTGAACTATGGCTACACCTTC. Protein: CASSLTPPTVNYGYTF.